This TCR beta chain was captured by sequencing in a study of memory CD4+ T cells and cytomegalovirus serostatus. Findings of the study overall: The CMV-associated TCR signature appears largely within the CD4+ memory repertoire. Of under 200 reported CMV TCRbeta sequences, around 63 were found in memory CD4+ repertoires.

Study processing details: After removing out-of-frame reads, 2 million to 2.5 million distinct TCRbeta sequences remained. TCRdb's table, derived via immunoSEQ multiplex PCR, lists solely in-frame clones and lacks some. The DNA gave D and trimming, while V, J and clone size come from that table. This sample yields tens of thousands of clones, of which approximately 80% are seen a single time; roughly 0.5% belongs to the top ten. The sort gate was single viable CD3+CD4+CD8-CD45RO+ cells for memory CD4+ T cells. CD4+ T cells were isolated by positive magnetic selection. This CDR3 is built from 13 residues. V lost 3 bases and J 2 bases, leaving 7 bases between the germline ends. Germline V gives CDR1 SEHNR, CDR2 FQNEAQ (reference sequence). In the case of this clone: The antigen remains unidentified.

The chain recombines TRBV7-9 with TRBJ1-1; D unresolved. Sequencing was performed on memory CD4+ T cells from blood. The receptor comes from an adult in good health and CMV-seronegative. The CDR3 sequence: CASSFRQNTEAFF. Here the CDR3 DNA reads TGTGCCAGCAGCTTCAGGCAAAACACTGAAGCTTTCTTT.